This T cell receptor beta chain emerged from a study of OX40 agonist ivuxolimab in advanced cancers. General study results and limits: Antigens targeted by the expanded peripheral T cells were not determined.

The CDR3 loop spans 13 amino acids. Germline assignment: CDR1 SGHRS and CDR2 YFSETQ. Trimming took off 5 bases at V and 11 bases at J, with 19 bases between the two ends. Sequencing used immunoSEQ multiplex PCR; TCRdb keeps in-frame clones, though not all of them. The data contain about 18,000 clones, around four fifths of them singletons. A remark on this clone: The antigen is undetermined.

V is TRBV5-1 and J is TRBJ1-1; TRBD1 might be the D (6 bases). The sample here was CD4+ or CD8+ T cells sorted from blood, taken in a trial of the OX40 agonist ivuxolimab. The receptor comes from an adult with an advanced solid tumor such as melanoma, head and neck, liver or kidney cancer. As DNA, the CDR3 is TGCGCCAGCAGTCCCACCACGGGGGGCTTTGCTTTCTTT. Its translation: CASSPTTGGFAFF.